This T cell receptor beta chain was observed in a study of identical twins (dated by TCRdb to 2016 to 2018). As for the study more broadly: To test whether fetal clonotypes persist, this study deep-sequenced TCR alpha and beta repertoires from monozygotic twins, from unrelated adults of various ages, and from cord blood. To rule out contamination, the twin experiments were replicated at different times with different library preparation protocols.

Many counts were recorded for this clonotype. It lacks a known antigen. No base qualities exist here, and no much larger clone lies one base off it. V is reduced by 4 bases and J by 1 base, leaving a spacing of 11 bases between them. Counted from cysteine to phenylalanine, this CDR3 has 14 amino acids. Only the CDR3 DNA is retained, 42 bases long and in frame from the first base. The germline V gene supplies CDR1 SGHRS and CDR2 YFSETQ. Every donor was a healthy Caucasian. Three pairs of female monozygotic twins, all aged roughly 18 to 29 years, were included in the twin cohort. Positive isolation kits from Invitrogen were used to isolate CD4+ and CD8+ T cell populations. Receptors were amplified or captured by 5' RACE. Sequencing was carried out with an Illumina HiSeq 2000. A universal primer binding site was introduced by template switching, and a unique molecular identifier was present in the final cDNA, enabling accurate counting of TCR cDNA molecules. Specific primers in the conserved constant-segment region were used to synthesize first-strand cDNA for TCR alpha and beta chains. To control for contamination, each cDNA library was double barcoded with a SMART-Mk sample barcode plus Illumina barcodes. Two successive PCR steps introduced TruSeq adapter sequences along with Illumina sample barcodes. Sequencing of the TCR alpha and beta cDNA libraries was done on the Illumina HiSeq platform using custom primers. The published analysis was carried out like this. MiGEC processed the raw reads to extract unique molecular identifiers, while MiXCR was used to determine the CDR3 positions. For each individual, recombination models were inferred using an EM algorithm with the repgenHMM and IGoR tools. Shared clonotype analysis was performed with the tcR package in R, normalizing sharing by the product of cloneset sizes. To study raw recombination free of thymic and clonal selection effects, out-of-frame nonproductive sequences were analyzed. TCRdb reran the public reads through fastp at Q25 and MiXCR, keeping productive beta chains. Every entry covers one CDR3 protein and lists the most common genes and DNA from its rows. TCRdb's processing, not the authors' own work, is the source of the V and J calls. In all, the sample holds 350,000 or so distinct CDR3 sequences, and over 9% of those were seen once. Approximately 7.5% of the sample is in the top ten clones.

The full study reports these points: Because the same donors could not be followed over many years, the conclusions depended on cross-sectional statistical analysis. Out-of-frame TCR alpha sequences shared between twins showed an excess of low generation-probability sequences compared with coincidental sharing between unrelated individuals. Out-of-frame TCR alpha sharing in monozygotic twins was systematically underestimated by recombination models, whereas sharing between unrelated individuals was in agreement with the recombination models. Abundant cord blood beta clonotypes carried fewer insertions; young adult naive repertoires showed a weaker similar trend, while memory repertoires showed none. Zero-insertion analyses could be partly confounded by invariant T cells such as MAIT and iNKT, although diverse VJ usage argued against such confounding for most clonotypes. The excess sharing between twins in beta out-of-frame sequences was weaker because fewer shared sequences reduced the signal-to-noise ratio.

The same data also went into a second study, on yellow fever vaccine responses in identical twins. That second report states: The T cell response to vaccination in identical twins was reported by the authors to appear partly convergent and partly personalized. In the study, vaccine-responding T cell clones were precisely tracked in identical twins.

The source material was CD8+ T cells sorted from blood. The chain is encoded by TRBV5-1 joined to TRBJ1-1; the D gene is possibly TRBD1, with 5 bases matching. The source is a woman aged 18-35 years in good health. The CDR3 protein sequence reads: CASSPNGGNTEAFF. DNA sequence: TGCGCCAGCAGCCCCAACGGGGGGAACACTGAAGCTTTCTTT.